The 10 T cell receptor beta chains given below trace back to one sample, sequenced in a study of blood T cells in healthy people across ages. For the second PCR, which ran for about 7 to 11 cycles, a sample-barcoded 5' primer and a J-beta primer mix were used. TCRdb recomputed calls from the 5' RACE reads with MiXCR, one row per CDR3 protein. The table shows approximately 810,000 distinct CDR3 sequences, with 35% to 40% occurring only once. The sequenced material came from blood. The receptors come from a man aged 18 to 29 in good health.

This sequence joins TRBV7-2 and TRBJ1-2; D remains unclear. V lost 2 bases, J lost 4 bases, and 11 bases lay in between. The CDR3 consists of 14 residues. Germline CDR1 and CDR2: SGHTA and FQGNSA. The DNA of the CDR3 is TGTGCCAGCAGCTTAATGAAGGGTGCCTATGGCTACACCTTC. Its translation is CASSLMKGAYGYTF.

The chain has TRBV9 and TRBJ2-1; possible D gene TRBD1, 5 bases. V shed 0 bases and J shed 9 bases, with 22 bases lying between them. This CDR3 has 17 residues. Germline V gene lookup returns CDR1 SGDLS and CDR2 YYNGEE. Here the CDR3 DNA reads TGTGCCAGCAGCGTAGCGGTGGGGCAGCGACATGAGAGTGAGCAGTTCTTC. Its protein is CASSVAVGQRHESEQFF.

Comments on this clonotype: A read error may explain this, as a much larger clone is one base away. This chain joins TRBV7-2 and TRBJ2-3, with 9 bases fitting TRBD2. Germline CDR1 and CDR2: SGHTA and FQGNSA. The CDR3 runs 15 residues. The chain's CDR3 is CASSSPGLATDTLYF. The CDR3 DNA reads as TGTGCCAGCAGCTCTCCGGGACTAGCAACAGATACGCTGTATTTT.

V usage is TRBV14 and J usage is TRBJ1-1, with D maybe TRBD1 (5 bases). V lost 4 bases to trimming and J lost 10 bases, with 13 bases between them. The CDR3 is 12 residues long. CDR1 and CDR2 from the germline V gene are SGHDN and FVKESK. CDR3 protein: CASSPLGEGAFF. The CDR3 nucleotides read TGTGCCAGCAGCCCCCTGGGGGAGGGAGCTTTCTTT.

This sequence joins TRBV3-1 and TRBJ1-5; unclear D gene. Germline CDR1 is LGHDT and CDR2 is YNNKEL (reference sequence). The CDR3 consists of 12 residues. V was trimmed by 3 bases and J by 6 bases, leaving 6 bases between them. In DNA, the CDR3 is TGTGCCAGCAGCCACTTGGGTCAGCCCCAGCATTTT. Protein sequence: CASSHLGQPQHF.

The chain couples TRBV7-3 to TRBJ1-5; D possibly corresponds to TRBD1 (5 bases). Germline CDR1 reads SGHTA; CDR2 reads FQGTGA. CDR3 length: 15 residues. Deletions cut 3 bases from V and 3 bases from J, with 12 bases between. CDR3 bases: TGTGCCAGCAGCTTCCAACAGGAATACAATCAGCCCCAGCATTTT. This encodes CASSFQQEYNQPQHF.

In regard to this clonotype: One base away lies a much larger clone, so this may be a sequencing read error. The chain joins TRBV2 to TRBJ2-4, with TRBD2 matching 9 bases. The CDR3 consists of 17 residues. Germline CDR1 SNHLY, CDR2 FYNNEI. V shed 8 bases and J 4 bases; nucleotides not matched to a gene: 15. In DNA, the CDR3 is TGTGCCAGCGATTTAGGGACTAGCACCATACATAAAAACATTCAGTACTTC. The encoded protein is CASDLGTSTIHKNIQYF.

This clonotype was found a few times. The J gene is TRBJ2-2, the V gene TRBV12-3 or TRBV12-4; TRBD1 matches 10 bases. Unmatched junction bases numbered 6, after V lost 4 bases and J lost 7 bases. This CDR3 spans 15 amino acids. In nucleotides, the CDR3 is TGTGCCAGCAGTTCGTCGGGACAGGGGTTCGGGGAGCTGTTTTTT. Translated, it gives CASSSSGQGFGELFF.

The table lists this clonotype with a few counts. The chain carries TRBV6-5 and TRBJ1-2; TRBD1 matches 9 bases. J was trimmed by 5 bases and V by 6 bases; bases with no gene match: 10. The CDR3 length is 15 residues. Germline values: CDR1 MNHEY, CDR2 SVGAGI. CDR3 bases: TGTGCCAGCAGCAAGACAGGGGGAGGCTTGTATGGCTACACCTTC. Translation gives CASSKTGGGLYGYTF.

The V call is TRBV20-1, the J call TRBJ2-7, with 11 bases fitting TRBD2. CDR3 length: 16 residues. From germline, CDR1 is DFQATT and CDR2 SNEGSKA (reference sequence). The V and J ends lost 0 bases and 2 bases, in that order; junction bases with no gene match: 6. The CDR3 DNA is TGCAGTGCTAGAGATTCGGCTAGCGGGGGGCCCTACGAGCAGTACTTC. Its translation is CSARDSASGGPYEQYF.